What follows is one TCR beta chain and its context. What it recognizes is unknown. Some clones are missing from TCRdb's copy, which holds only in-frame ones; the method was immunoSEQ multiplex PCR. The data contain approximately 150,000 clones, about 90% of them singletons. The sample comes from a study of T cell responses to AZD1222 COVID-19 vaccine. Pooling of second doses given at about 4 or about 12 weeks was done. General study points: Only 5 or 6 individuals given AZD1222 were seropositive at baseline. Spike-specific TCR breadth and depth both grew after two AZD1222 doses. Close to half of all spike-specific TCRs reportedly target regions of the variants that are unmutated.

Per the germline V gene, CDR1 is MDHEN and CDR2 is SYDVKM. Trimming removed 7 bases from V and 7 bases from J; junction bases left unmatched: 6. The CDR3 spans 14 residues. Sequencing used peripheral blood, obtained 28 days after the second AZD1222 dose. The TCR was taken from an adult who received the AZD1222 COVID-19 vaccine. This chain links TRBV28 with TRBJ1-6, with 8 nucleotides matching TRBD1. Written as DNA, the CDR3 is TGTGCCAGCACCCAGGGGGCATGGAATTCACCCCTCCACTTT. Residues: CASTQGAWNSPLHF.